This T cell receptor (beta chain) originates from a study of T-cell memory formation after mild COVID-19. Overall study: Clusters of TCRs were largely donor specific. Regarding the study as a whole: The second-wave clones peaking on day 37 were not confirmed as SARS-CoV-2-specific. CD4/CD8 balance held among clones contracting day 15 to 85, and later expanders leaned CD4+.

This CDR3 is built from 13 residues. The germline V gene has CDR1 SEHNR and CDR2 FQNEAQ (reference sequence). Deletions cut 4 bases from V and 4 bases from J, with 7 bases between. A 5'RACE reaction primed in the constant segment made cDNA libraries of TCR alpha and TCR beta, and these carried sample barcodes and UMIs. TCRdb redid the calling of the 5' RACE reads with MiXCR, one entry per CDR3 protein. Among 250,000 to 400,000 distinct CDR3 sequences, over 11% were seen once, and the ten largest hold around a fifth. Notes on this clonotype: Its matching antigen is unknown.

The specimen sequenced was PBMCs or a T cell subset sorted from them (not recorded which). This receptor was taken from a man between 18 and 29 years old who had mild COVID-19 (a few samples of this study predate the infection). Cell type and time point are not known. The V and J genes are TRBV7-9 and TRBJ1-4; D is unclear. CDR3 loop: CASSSGVNEKLFF. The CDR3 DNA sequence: TGTGCCAGCAGCTCCGGGGTTAATGAAAAACTGTTTTTT. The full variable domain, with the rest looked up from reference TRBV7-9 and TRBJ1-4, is DTGVSQNPRHKITKRGQNVTFRCDPISEHNRLYWYRQTLGQGPEFLTYFQNEAQLEKSRLLSDRFSAERPKGSFSTLEIQRTEQGDSAMYLCASSSGVNEKLFFGSGTQLSVL.